The 21 T cell receptor beta chains listed next were all sequenced from one sample in a study of blood T cell repertoires in COVID-19. Some clones are missing from TCRdb's copy, which holds only in-frame ones; the method was immunoSEQ multiplex PCR. Seen here are roughly 300,000 clones, roughly 88% observed once, and the top ten hold around 1.7%. Sequencing used peripheral blood. These TCRs come from a woman in her forties or fifties with acute or convalescent COVID-19.

The chain recombines TRBV21-1 with TRBJ2-3; TRBD1, the table's D call, was not compared with the DNA. TRBV21-1 is assigned pseudogene status. The CDR3 spans 13 residues. For the CDR3, the DNA is TGTGCCAGCAGCGAGGGACAGGGTGGTACGCAGTATTTT. It encodes CASSEGQGGTQYF.

The chain carries TRBV11-1 and TRBJ2-2, with a weak D call TRBD2 (5 bases). This CDR3 spans 14 amino acids. Germline CDR1 SGHAT, CDR2 FQDESV (reference sequence). V lost 1 base and J lost 3, with 6 bases in between. CDR3 amino acids: CASSLGGYTGELFF. As DNA, the CDR3 is TGTGCCAGCAGCTTAGGAGGGTACACCGGGGAGCTGTTTTTT.

The CDR3 here is CASSSSGATYEQYF. The CDR3 DNA follows: TGTGCCAGCAGCTCCTCAGGGGCGACCTACGAGCAGTACTTC. J is TRBJ2-7 and V is TRBV7-6; a possible D gene is TRBD1 (6 bases). V lost 4 bases and J 2 bases, leaving 12 bases between the germline ends. Germline-derived CDR1 and CDR2 are SGHVS and FNYEAQ. The CDR3 sequence is 14 residues long.

This sequence joins TRBV28 and TRBJ1-3; D call uncertain. The CDR3 consists of 13 residues. Germline CDR1 is MDHEN and CDR2 is SYDVKM. V was clipped by 2 bases and J by 7 bases, with 9 bases between them. CDR3 in amino acids: CASSLHSGNTIYF. For the CDR3, the DNA is TGTGCCAGCAGTTTACACAGCGGGAACACCATATATTTT.

The chain combines TRBV10-3 with TRBJ2-1, with 8 bases lining up with TRBD1. The CDR3 length is 14 residues. V trimming: 6 bases; J trimming: 5 bases; junction bases outside the gene matches: 6. Germline V gives CDR1 ENHRY, CDR2 SYGVKD. The CDR3 reads CAIRDRVEDNEQFF. The CDR3 DNA reads as TGTGCCATCAGGGACAGGGTGGAGGACAATGAGCAGTTCTTC.

This chain links TRBV9 with TRBJ2-3; D perhaps matches TRBD2 (5 bases). Germline V gives CDR1 SGDLS, CDR2 YYNGEE. Trimming shortened V by 4 bases and J by 1 base, and 16 bases separated the two germline ends. The CDR3 extends over 16 amino acids. CDR3: CASSPSGSMGTDTQYF. DNA for the CDR3: TGTGCCAGCAGCCCCAGCGGATCCATGGGCACAGATACGCAGTATTTT.

The rearrangement links TRBV29-1 to TRBJ1-2; TRBD1 aligns across 11 bases. In germline, CDR1 is SQVTM, CDR2 ANQGSEA. The junction had 10 bases not matched to a gene; V was cut back by 3 bases and J by 4 bases. The CDR3 totals 16 residues. CDR3 residues: CSVELVGDRGVYGYTF. The CDR3 nucleotides read TGCAGCGTTGAGTTAGTTGGGGACAGGGGGGTCTATGGCTACACCTTC. The whole variable domain, remainder taken from reference TRBV29-1 and TRBJ1-2, is SAVISQKPSRDICQRGTSLTIQCQVDSQVTMMFWYRQQPGQSLTLIATANQGSEATYESGFVIDKFPISRPNLTFSTLTVSNMSPEDSSIYLCSVELVGDRGVYGYTFGSGTRLTVV.

Notes on this clone: The junction departs from germline at one end; a sequencing error may be responsible. This chain connects TRBV10-3 to TRBJ2-2, with 11 bases fitting TRBD2. The CDR3 sequence is 16 residues long. The germline V gene has CDR1 ENHRY and CDR2 SYGVKD. Written as DNA, the CDR3 is TGTGCCATCAGGGAGTCAGGACTAGCGGGTACCGGGGAGCTGTTTTTT. Protein sequence: CAIRESGLAGTGELFF.

This rearrangement joins TRBV12-3 or TRBV12-4 to TRBJ2-1, with TRBD2 identical over 9 bases. The CDR3 is 13 residues long. Trimming at V came to 7 bases and at J to 8 bases, leaving 6 bases not matched to a gene. The chain's CDR3 is CASTPGLAYEQFF. CDR3 sequence (DNA): TGTGCCAGCACCCCGGGACTAGCTTATGAGCAGTTCTTC.

The chain has TRBV27 and TRBJ1-4; D ambiguous. This CDR3 is built from 15 residues. V dropped 6 bases and J dropped 0 bases, with 11 bases sitting between them. Germline CDR1 is MNHEY and CDR2 is SMNVEV (reference sequence). The CDR3 is CASRSGYATNEKLFF. The CDR3 DNA follows: TGTGCCAGCAGGTCAGGATATGCAACTAATGAAAAACTGTTTTTT.

This chain connects TRBV6-6 to TRBJ2-3; TRBD2 is a possible D gene (6 bases). The CDR3 loop spans 14 amino acids. In germline, CDR1 is MNHNY, CDR2 SVGAGI (reference sequence). Deletions cut 5 bases from V and 2 bases from J, with 11 bases between. The CDR3 nucleotides are TGTGCCAGCAGTCCGGGACTGCACACAGATACGCAGTATTTT. This codes for CASSPGLHTDTQYF.

The count of this clone is one. J is TRBJ1-2 and V is TRBV27; D uncertain. The CDR3 loop spans 13 amino acids. CDR1 is MNHEY, CDR2 SMNVEV, per germline (reference sequence). Trimming pared 2 bases from V and 4 bases from J, leaving 8 bases between. The CDR3 DNA sequence: TGTGCCAGCAGTTTAACCCCCAGCTATGGCTACACCTTC. Amino acid sequence: CASSLTPSYGYTF.

The V call is TRBV29-1, the J call TRBJ1-1, with 8 bases fitting TRBD1. The CDR3 loop spans 14 amino acids. The germline V gene has CDR1 SQVTM and CDR2 ANQGSEA. V lost 6 bases, J lost 2 bases, and 8 bases stayed unmatched. In DNA, the CDR3 is TGCAGCGTGGGGACAGGTTTGAGTAACACTGAAGCTTTCTTT. The encoded protein is CSVGTGLSNTEAFF.

The chain has TRBV4-1 and TRBJ2-5; D is ambiguous. With 2 bases removed from V and 0 bases from J, the gap between germline ends came to 7 bases. Germline V gives CDR1 MGHRA, CDR2 YSYEKL. This CDR3 spans 14 amino acids. The CDR3 is CASSQRGYQETQYF. In DNA form, the CDR3 reads TGCGCCAGCAGCCAAAGAGGATACCAAGAGACCCAGTACTTC.

This clone was seen a single time. The J gene is TRBJ2-7, the V gene TRBV7-6; TRBD1 matches at 7 bases. Germline CDR1 reads SGHVS; CDR2 reads FNYEAQ. V shed 5 bases, J shed 3 bases, and the junction held 13 bases outside the gene matches. This CDR3 is built from 16 residues. The CDR3 region has the DNA TGTGCCAGCAGCCCTACGACAGGGCCTTCCCTCTACGAGCAGTACTTC. This translates into CASSPTTGPSLYEQYF.

This chain uses TRBV29-1 with TRBJ1-1; possible D gene TRBD1, 5 bases. CDR1 and CDR2 (germline): SQVTM, ANQGSEA. CDR3 length: 16 amino acids. Trimming left V 8 bases short and J 0 bases short, with 22 bases between. The CDR3 coding sequence is TGCAGCTCCTCCTCGCGACGGGGGGGGATGAACACTGAAGCTTTCTTT. It yields the protein CSSSSRRGGMNTEAFF.

This chain links TRBV15 with TRBJ1-5; D unclear. This CDR3 spans 17 amino acids. Germline lookup yields CDR1 LNHNV and CDR2 YYDKDF (reference sequence). The V gene lost 0 bases and the J gene lost 1 base, with 13 bases spanning the gap. CDR3 in amino acids: CATSRDGRAASNQPQHF. DNA of the CDR3: TGTGCCACCAGCAGAGATGGGCGGGCGGCGAGCAATCAGCCCCAGCATTTT.

The J gene is TRBJ1-5, the V gene TRBV7-5. TRBV7-5 is a pseudogene. This CDR3 comprises 17 residues. The DNA for the CDR3 is TGTGCCAGAAGCTTATCTGGCGGATACTATAGCAATCAGCCCCAGCATTTT. This encodes CARSLSGGYYSNQPQHF.

About this clone itself: The CDR3 carries no conserved terminal phenylalanine or tryptophan, so it likely arises from a read error. The DNA is left out, because the CDR3 cannot be placed on it with certainty; the CDR3 is given as TCRdb lists it. The rearrangement uses TRBV6-2 or TRBV6-3 and TRBJ2-7; the D call TRBD2 from the table was never checked on the DNA. CDR1 and CDR2 from the germline V gene are MNHEY and SVGEGT. The CDR3 region is 14 residues in length, termini included. This CDR3 reads CASSYAITSGPRES.

This chain connects TRBV2 to TRBJ2-5; 7 bases match TRBD2. The CDR3 has 16 amino acids. The trim removed 1 base at V and 2 bases at J, leaving 7 bases unmatched. Germline V gene data show CDR1 as SNHLY and CDR2 as FYNNEI. CDR3 bases: TGTGCCAGCAGTGAAGGGGCTAGCGGATCTCAAGAGACCCAGTACTTC. Translated: CASSEGASGSQETQYF.

This clone was recorded once. The chain joins TRBV12-3 or TRBV12-4 to TRBJ1-1, with D perhaps TRBD1 (6 bases). The CDR3 loop spans 13 amino acids. Between the trimmed V and J ends, which lost 4 bases and 5 bases, there was a span of 11 bases. The CDR3 nucleotides read TGTGCCAGCAGTTCAACAGGGTTGACTGAAGCTTTCTTT. This sequence encodes CASSSTGLTEAFF.